This T cell receptor beta chain was found in a study of T cell repertoires in cytomegalovirus infection. TCRdb reanalysed the reads using MiXCR and keeps one entry per CDR3 protein. The data show roughly 500,000 distinct CDR3 sequences, with approximately 17% seen just once and 24% held by the top ten. The CDR3 is made up of 14 amino acids. V dropped 3 bases and J dropped 4; count of bases not matched to a gene: 2. CDR1 and CDR2 from the germline V gene are WSHSY and SAAADI. This clonotype was detected many times. Its antigen is still unknown. Study results and caveats: What dominated the ex vivo response were HLA-C-restricted CMV-specific TCR beta clonotypes.

The receptor comes from a human donor in good health (CMV status not recorded). Some clones in this sample may be carry-over from other donors' samples. The sequencing input was CD8+ T cells from PBMCs. V usage is TRBV10-2 and J usage is TRBJ2-1, with 8 bases that match TRBD2. DNA for the CDR3: TGCGCCAGCAGTGAACCGGGGGGGTACAATGAGCAGTTCTTC. This encodes CASSEPGGYNEQFF.